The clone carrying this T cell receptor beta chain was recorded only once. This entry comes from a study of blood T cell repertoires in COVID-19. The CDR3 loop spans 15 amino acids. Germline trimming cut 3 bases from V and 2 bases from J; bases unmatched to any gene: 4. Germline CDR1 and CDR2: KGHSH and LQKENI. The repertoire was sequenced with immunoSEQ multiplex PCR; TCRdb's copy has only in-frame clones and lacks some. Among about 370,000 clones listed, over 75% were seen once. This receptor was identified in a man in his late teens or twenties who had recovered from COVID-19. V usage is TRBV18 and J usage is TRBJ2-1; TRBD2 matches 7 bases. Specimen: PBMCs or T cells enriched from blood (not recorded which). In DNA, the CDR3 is TGTGCCAGCTCACCGACGCTAGCGGCCTACAATGAGCAGTTCTTC. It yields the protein CASSPTLAAYNEQFF.